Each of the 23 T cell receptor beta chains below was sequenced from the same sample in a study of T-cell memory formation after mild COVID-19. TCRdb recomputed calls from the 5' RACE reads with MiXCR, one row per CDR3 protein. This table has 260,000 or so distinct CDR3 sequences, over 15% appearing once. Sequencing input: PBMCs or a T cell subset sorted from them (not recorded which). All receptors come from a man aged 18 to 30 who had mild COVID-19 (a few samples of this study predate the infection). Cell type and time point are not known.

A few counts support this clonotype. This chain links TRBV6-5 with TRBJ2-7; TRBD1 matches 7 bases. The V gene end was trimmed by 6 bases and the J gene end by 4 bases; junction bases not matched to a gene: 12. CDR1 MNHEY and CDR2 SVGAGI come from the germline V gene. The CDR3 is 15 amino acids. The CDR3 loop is CASRSQRGLGYEQYF. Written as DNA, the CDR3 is TGTGCCAGCAGAAGTCAAAGGGGGCTGGGGTACGAGCAGTACTTC.

The CDR3 spells CASSSHRGNEKLFF. CDR3 DNA: TGTGCCAGCAGCTCGCACCGGGGGAATGAAAAACTGTTTTTT. The chain links TRBV7-9 to TRBJ1-4; a weak D match, TRBD1 (5 bases). The CDR3 totals 14 residues. V dropped 4 bases and J dropped 5 bases, with 11 bases sitting between them. Germline loops: CDR1 SEHNR, CDR2 FQNEAQ (reference sequence).

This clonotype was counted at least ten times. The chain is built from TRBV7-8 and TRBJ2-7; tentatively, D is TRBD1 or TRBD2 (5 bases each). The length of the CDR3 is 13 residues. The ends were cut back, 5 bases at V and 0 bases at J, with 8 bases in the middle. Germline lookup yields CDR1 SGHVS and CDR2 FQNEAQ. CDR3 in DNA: TGTGCCAGCAGCGAGGGACCCTCCTACGAGCAGTACTTC. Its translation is CASSEGPSYEQYF.

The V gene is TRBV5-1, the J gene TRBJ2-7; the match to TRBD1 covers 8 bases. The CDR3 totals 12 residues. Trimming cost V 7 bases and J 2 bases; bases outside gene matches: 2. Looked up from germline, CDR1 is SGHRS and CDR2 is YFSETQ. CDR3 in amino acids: CASGQGTYEQYF. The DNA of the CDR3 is TGCGCCAGCGGACAGGGAACCTACGAGCAGTACTTC.

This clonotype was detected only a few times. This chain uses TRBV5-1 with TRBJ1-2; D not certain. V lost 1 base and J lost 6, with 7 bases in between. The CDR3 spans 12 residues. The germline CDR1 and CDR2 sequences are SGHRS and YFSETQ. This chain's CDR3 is CASSLTKDGYTF. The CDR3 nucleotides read TGCGCCAGCAGCTTGACCAAGGATGGCTACACCTTC.

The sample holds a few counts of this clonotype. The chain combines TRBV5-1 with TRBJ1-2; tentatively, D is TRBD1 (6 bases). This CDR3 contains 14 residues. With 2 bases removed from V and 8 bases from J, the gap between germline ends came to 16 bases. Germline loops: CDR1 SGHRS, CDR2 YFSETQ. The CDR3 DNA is TGCGCCAGCAGCTTCCGGGGGCGATCGGACGGCTACACCTTC. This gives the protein CASSFRGRSDGYTF.

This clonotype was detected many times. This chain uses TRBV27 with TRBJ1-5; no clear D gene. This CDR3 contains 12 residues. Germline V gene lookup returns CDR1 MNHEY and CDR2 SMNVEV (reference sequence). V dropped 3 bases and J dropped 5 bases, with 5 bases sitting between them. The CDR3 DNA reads TGTGCCAGCAGTTTTATAGATCAGCCCCAGCATTTT. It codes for CASSFIDQPQHF.

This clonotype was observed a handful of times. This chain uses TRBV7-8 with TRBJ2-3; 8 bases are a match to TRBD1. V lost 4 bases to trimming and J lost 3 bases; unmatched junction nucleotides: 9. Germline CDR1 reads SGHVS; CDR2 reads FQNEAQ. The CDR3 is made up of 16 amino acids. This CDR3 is CASSSRQGLRTDTQYF. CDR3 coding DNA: TGTGCCAGCAGCTCGAGACAGGGGTTAAGGACAGATACGCAGTATTTT.

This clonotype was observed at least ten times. CDR3 protein: CASSQPSGGYNEQFF. The CDR3 DNA reads TGCGCCAGCAGCCAGCCTAGCGGGGGCTACAATGAGCAGTTCTTC. This chain uses TRBV4-3 with TRBJ2-1, with TRBD2 identical over 10 bases. Germline loops: CDR1 LGHNA, CDR2 YSLEER. CDR3 length equals 15 residues. The V gene end was trimmed by 3 bases and the J gene end by 3 bases; junction bases not matched to a gene: 2.

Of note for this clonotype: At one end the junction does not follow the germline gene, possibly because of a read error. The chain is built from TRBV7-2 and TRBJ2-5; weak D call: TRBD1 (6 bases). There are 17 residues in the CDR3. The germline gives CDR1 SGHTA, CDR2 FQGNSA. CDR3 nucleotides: TGTGCCAGCAGCTCCGGATCTTGGGGGCCCTCCCAAAAGACCCAGTACTTC. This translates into CASSSGSWGPSQKTQYF.

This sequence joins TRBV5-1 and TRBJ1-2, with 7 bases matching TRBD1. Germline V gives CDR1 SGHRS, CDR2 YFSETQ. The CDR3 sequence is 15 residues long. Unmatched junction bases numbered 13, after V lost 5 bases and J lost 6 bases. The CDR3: CASSNHRGLGDGYTF. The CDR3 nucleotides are TGCGCCAGCAGTAACCACAGGGGACTCGGGGATGGCTACACCTTC. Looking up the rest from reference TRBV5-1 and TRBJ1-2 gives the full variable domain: KAGVTQTPRYLIKTRGQQVTLSCSPISGHRSVSWYQQTPGQGLQFLFEYFSETQRNKGNFPGRFSGRQFSNSRSEMNVSTLELGDSALYLCASSNHRGLGDGYTFGSGTRLTVV.

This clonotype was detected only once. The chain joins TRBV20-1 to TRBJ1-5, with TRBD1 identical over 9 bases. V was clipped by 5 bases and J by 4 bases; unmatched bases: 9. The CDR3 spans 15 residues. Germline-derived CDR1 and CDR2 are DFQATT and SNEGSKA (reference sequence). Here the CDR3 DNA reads TGCAGTGCTGGACAGGGGTTATGGGGAAATCAGCCCCAGCATTTT. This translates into CSAGQGLWGNQPQHF.

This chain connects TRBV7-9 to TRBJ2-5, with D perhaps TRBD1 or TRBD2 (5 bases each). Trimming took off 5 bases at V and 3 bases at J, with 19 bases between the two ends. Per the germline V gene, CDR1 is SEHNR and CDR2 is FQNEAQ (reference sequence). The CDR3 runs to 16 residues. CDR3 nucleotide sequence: TGTGCCAGCAGCCCCCCCGACGGGACCCAAGAAGAGACCCAGTACTTC. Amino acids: CASSPPDGTQEETQYF.

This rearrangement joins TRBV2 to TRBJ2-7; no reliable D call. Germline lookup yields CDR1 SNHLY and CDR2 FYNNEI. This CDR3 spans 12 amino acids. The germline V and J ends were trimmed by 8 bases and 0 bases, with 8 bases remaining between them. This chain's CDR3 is CASLIHSYEQYF. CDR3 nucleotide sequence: TGTGCCAGCCTTATACACTCCTACGAGCAGTACTTC.

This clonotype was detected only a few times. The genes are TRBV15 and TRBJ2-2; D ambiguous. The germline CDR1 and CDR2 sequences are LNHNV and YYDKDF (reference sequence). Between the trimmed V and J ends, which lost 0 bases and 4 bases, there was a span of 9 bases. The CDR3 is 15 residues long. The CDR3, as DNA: TGTGCCACCAGCAGAGATCGGGTGCTCACCGGGGAGCTGTTTTTT. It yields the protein CATSRDRVLTGELFF. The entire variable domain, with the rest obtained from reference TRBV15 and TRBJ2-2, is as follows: DAMVIQNPRYQVTQFGKPVTLSCSQTLNHNVMYWYQQKSSQAPKLLFHYYDKDFNNEADTPDNFQSRRPNTSFCFLDIRSPGLGDTAMYLCATSRDRVLTGELFFGEGSRLTVL.

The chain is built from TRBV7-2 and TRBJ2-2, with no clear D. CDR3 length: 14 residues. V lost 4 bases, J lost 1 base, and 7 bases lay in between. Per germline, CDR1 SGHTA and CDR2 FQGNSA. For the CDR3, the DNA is TGTGCCAGCAGCTCTTGGGGGAACACCGGGGAGCTGTTTTTT. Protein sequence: CASSSWGNTGELFF.

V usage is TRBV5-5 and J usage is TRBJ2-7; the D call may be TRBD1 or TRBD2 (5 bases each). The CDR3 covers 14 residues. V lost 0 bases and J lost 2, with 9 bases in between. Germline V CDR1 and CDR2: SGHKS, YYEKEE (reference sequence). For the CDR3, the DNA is TGTGCCAGCAGCTTGGGCAGGGACCCCTACGAGCAGTACTTC. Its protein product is CASSLGRDPYEQYF.

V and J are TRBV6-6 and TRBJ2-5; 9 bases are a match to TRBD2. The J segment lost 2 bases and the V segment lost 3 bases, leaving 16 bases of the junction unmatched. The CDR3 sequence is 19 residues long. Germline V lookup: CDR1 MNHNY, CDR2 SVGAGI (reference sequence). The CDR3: CASSYGGLAGSPQQETQYF. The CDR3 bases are TGTGCCAGCAGTTATGGGGGTCTAGCGGGGAGTCCCCAGCAAGAGACCCAGTACTTC.

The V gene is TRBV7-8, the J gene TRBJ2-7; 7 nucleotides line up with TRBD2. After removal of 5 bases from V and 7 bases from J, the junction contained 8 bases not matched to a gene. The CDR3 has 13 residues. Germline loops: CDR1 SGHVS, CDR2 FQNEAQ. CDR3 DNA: TGTGCCAGCAGCCGACAGACAGCGGGGGAGCAGTACGTC. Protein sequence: CASSRQTAGEQYV.

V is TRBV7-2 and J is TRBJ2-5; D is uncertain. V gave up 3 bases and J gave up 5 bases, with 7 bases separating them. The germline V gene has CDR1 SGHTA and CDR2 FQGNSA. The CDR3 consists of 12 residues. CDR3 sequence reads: CASSFTVETQYF. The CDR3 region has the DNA TGTGCCAGCAGCTTTACCGTCGAGACCCAGTACTTC.

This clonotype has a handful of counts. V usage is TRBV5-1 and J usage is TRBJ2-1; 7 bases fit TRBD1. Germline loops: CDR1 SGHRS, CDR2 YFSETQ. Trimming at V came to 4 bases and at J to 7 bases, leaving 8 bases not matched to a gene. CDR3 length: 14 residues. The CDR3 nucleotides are TGCGCCAGCAGCAGGGACAGAGTTATTAATGAGCAGTTCTTC. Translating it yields CASSRDRVINEQFF. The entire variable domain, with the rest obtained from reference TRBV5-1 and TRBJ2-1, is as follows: KAGVTQTPRYLIKTRGQQVTLSCSPISGHRSVSWYQQTPGQGLQFLFEYFSETQRNKGNFPGRFSGRQFSNSRSEMNVSTLELGDSALYLCASSRDRVINEQFFGPGTRLTVL.

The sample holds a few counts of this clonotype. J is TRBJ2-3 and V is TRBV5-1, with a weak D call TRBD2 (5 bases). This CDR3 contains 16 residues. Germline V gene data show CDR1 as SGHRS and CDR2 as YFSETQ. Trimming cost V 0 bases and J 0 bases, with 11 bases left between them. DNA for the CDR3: TGCGCCAGCAGCTTGGGACTACTATCTAGCACAGATACGCAGTATTTT. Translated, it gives CASSLGLLSSTDTQYF.

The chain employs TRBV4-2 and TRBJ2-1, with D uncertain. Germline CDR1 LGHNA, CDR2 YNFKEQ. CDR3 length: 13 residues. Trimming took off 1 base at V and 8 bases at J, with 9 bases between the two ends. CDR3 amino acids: CASSQVIADEQFF. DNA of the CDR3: TGTGCCAGCAGCCAAGTTATCGCAGATGAGCAGTTCTTC.